This is a list of T cell receptor beta chains from one sample in a study of blood T cell repertoires in COVID-19. Sequencing was performed with immunoSEQ multiplex PCR; in TCRdb, only in-frame clones are kept and a portion is missing. The sample lists hundreds of thousands of clones, around 92% occurring once. The specimen sequenced was peripheral blood. These receptors were obtained from a woman aged 25-40 years with COVID-19, enrolled during active disease. CDR3s include the opening cysteine and the closing phenylalanine or tryptophan. A D gene is named only where the DNA matches it firmly. Not all rows give a size; the values are once, few, many and, for expanded clones, a class.

TRBD1	few	TRBV2	TRBJ1-2	TGTGCCAGCAGAGGACAGGGTTCGGGCTATGGCTACACCTTC	CASRGQGSGYGYTF
.	.	TRBV29-1	TRBJ1-6	TGCAGCGCCCGGAGGGGCGATAATTCACCCCTCCACTTT	CSARRGDNSPLHF
.	.	TRBV19	TRBJ2-2	TGTGCCAGTAGTCAGGACAAGAACACCGGGGAGCTGTTTTTT	CASSQDKNTGELFF
.	.	TRBV5-1	TRBJ2-5	TGCGCCAGCAGCTTGGGTCTGGCGGGGAATCAAAAAGAGACCCAGTACTTC	CASSLGLAGNQKETQYF
.	once	TRBV5-1	TRBJ1-2	TGCGCCAGCAGGACTGACAGAAACTATGGCTACACCTTC	CASRTDRNYGYTF
.	.	TRBV19	TRBJ1-2	TGTGCCAGTAGTATAGATTCACTACAGGTAGCTAACTATGGCTACACCTTC	CASSIDSLQVANYGYTF
.	once	TRBV18	TRBJ2-7	TGTGCCAGCTCACCAGGAGAGACGGCCTCCTACGAGCAGTACTTC	CASSPGETASYEQYF
TRBD2	.	TRBV7-9	TRBJ2-1	TGTGCCAGCAGCTTAGCTAACCTAGCGGGGGGTTTGAATGAGCAGTTCTTC	CASSLANLAGGLNEQFF
.	few	TRBV4-1	TRBJ1-4	TGCGCCAGCAGCCAGAAACTTGCAACTAATGAAAAACTGTTTTTT	CASSQKLATNEKLFF
.	once	TRBV7-2	TRBJ2-3	TGTGCCAGCAGCTTAAAAGCAGGGTGGACAGATACGCAGTATTTT	CASSLKAGWTDTQYF
TRBD1	.	TRBV19	TRBJ1-2	TGTGCCAGTCGCATTACAGGGGAGTCCCTATATGGCTACACCTTC	CASRITGESLYGYTF
.	.	TRBV6-5	TRBJ1-1	TGTGCCAGCAAAGGCCAGACTTATTTTGAAGCTTTCTTT	CASKGQTYFEAFF
.	.	TRBV2	TRBJ1-2	TGTGCCAGCAGTCCCCCGCAACAGGTCCGCTATGGCTACACCTTC	CASSPPQQVRYGYTF
.	.	TRBV24-1	TRBJ2-3	TGTGCCACCAGTGAGGCAGGGGTAACTAGCACAGATACGCAGTATTTT	CATSEAGVTSTDTQYF
.	.	TRBV6-5	TRBJ1-1	TGTGCCAGCAGTTACAGGCAGGGAGGCTCTGAAGCTTTCTTT	CASSYRQGGSEAFF
TRBD1	.	TRBV6-4	TRBJ1-6	TGTGCCAGCAGTGAGGAACAGGGGGCGAAGAATAATTCACCCCTCCACTTT	CASSEEQGAKNNSPLHF
TRBD2	.	TRBV7-9	TRBJ2-3	TGTGCCAGCAGCCTTGGACAGACCGGGACTAGCGGAGATACGCAGTATTTT	CASSLGQTGTSGDTQYF
.	.	TRBV19	TRBJ1-5	TGTGCCAGTAGTATCTCTACCCGGGGAAATCAGCCCCAGCATTTT	CASSISTRGNQPQHF
TRBD1	.	TRBV5-1	TRBJ2-5	TGCGCCAGCACCCCCACGCTGGGACAGGGGGAGACCCAGTACTTC	CASTPTLGQGETQYF
.	.	TRBV29-1	TRBJ1-1	TGCAGCGTTGAATCATTCTCGGACACTGAAGCTTTCTTT	CSVESFSDTEAFF
.	.	TRBV11-3	TRBJ1-1	TGTGCCAGCAGCTTAGAGGCGAACACTGAAGCTTTCTTT	CASSLEANTEAFF
.	.	TRBV6-6	TRBJ2-6	TGTGCCAGCAGCACTCGACAGTCGGCCGGGGCCAACGTCCTGACTTTC	CASSTRQSAGANVLTF
.	.	TRBV2	TRBJ1-1	TGTGCCAGCAAAGGGGGAGCAGGGACTTTCTTT	CASKGGAGTFF
.	.	TRBV5-6	TRBJ1-5	TGTGCCAGCAGCTTGGGGTCGGGTAGCAATCAGCCCCAGCATTTT	CASSLGSGSNQPQHF
.	.	TRBV13	TRBJ2-1	TGTGCCAGCAGCTTCGGTTCGGACAATGAGCAGTTCTTC	CASSFGSDNEQFF
TRBD1	.	TRBV5-6	TRBJ1-1	TGTGCCAGCAGCACGACAGGGGCGGGAACCCCGGGAGCTTTCTTT	CASSTTGAGTPGAFF
.	.	TRBV19	TRBJ1-1	TGTGCCAGTAGGCTTACAGGGAGTCGGACTGAAGCTTTCTTT	CASRLTGSRTEAFF
.	once	TRBV6-1	TRBJ1-5	TGTGCCAGCAGTGACATCCGGGATCAGCCCCAGCATTTT	CASSDIRDQPQHF
.	.	TRBV5-4	TRBJ1-2	TGTGCCAGCAGCGGCCCTAACTATGGCTACACCTTC	CASSGPNYGYTF
.	.	TRBV5-6	TRBJ2-3	TGTGCCAGCAGCTTGGGTTATAGCACAGATACGCAGTATTTT	CASSLGYSTDTQYF
TRBD1	once	TRBV5-6	TRBJ1-4	TGTGCCAGCAGCTTACAGGGGGAGGGTGAAAAACTGTTTTTT	CASSLQGEGEKLFF
TRBD2	.	TRBV2	TRBJ2-3	TGTGCCAGGTCACGGACTAGCGTTAGCACAGATACGCAGTATTTT	CARSRTSVSTDTQYF